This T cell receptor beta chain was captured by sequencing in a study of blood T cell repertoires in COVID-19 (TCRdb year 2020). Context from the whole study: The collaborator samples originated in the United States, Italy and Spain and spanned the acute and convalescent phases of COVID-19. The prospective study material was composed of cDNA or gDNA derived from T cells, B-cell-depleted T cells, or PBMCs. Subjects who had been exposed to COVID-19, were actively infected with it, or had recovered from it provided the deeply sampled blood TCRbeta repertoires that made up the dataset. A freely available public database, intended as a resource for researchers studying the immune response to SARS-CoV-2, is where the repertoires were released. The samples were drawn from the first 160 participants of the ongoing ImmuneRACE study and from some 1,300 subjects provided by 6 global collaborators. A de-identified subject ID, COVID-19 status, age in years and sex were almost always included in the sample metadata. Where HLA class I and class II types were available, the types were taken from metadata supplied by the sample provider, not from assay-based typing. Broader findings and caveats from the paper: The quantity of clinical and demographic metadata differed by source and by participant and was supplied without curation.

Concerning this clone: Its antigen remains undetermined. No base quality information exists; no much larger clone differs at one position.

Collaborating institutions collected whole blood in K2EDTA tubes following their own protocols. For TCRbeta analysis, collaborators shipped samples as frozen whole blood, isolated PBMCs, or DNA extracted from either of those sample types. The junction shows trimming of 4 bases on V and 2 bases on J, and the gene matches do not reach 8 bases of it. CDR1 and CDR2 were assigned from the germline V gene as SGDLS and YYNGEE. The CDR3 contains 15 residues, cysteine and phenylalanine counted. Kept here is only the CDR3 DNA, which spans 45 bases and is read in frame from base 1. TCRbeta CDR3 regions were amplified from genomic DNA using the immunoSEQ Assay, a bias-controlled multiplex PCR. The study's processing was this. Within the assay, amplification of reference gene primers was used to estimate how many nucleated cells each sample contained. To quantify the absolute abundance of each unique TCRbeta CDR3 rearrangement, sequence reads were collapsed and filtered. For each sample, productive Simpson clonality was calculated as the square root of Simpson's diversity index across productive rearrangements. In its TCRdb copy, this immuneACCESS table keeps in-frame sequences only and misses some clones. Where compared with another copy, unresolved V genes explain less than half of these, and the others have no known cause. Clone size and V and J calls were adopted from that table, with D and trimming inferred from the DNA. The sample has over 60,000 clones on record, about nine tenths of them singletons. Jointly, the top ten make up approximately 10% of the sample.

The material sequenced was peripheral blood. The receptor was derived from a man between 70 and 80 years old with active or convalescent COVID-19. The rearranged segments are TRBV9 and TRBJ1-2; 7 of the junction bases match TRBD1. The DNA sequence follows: TGTGCCAGCAGCACCTGGACAGGAGGGAACTATGGCTACACCTTC. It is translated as CASSTWTGGNYGYTF. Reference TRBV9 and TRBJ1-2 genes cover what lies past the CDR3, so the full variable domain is DSGVTQTPKHLITATGQRVTLRCSPRSGDLSVYWYQQSLDQGLQFLIQYYNGEERAKGNILERFSAQQFPDLHSELNLSSLELGDSALYFCASSTWTGGNYGYTFGSGTRLTVV.